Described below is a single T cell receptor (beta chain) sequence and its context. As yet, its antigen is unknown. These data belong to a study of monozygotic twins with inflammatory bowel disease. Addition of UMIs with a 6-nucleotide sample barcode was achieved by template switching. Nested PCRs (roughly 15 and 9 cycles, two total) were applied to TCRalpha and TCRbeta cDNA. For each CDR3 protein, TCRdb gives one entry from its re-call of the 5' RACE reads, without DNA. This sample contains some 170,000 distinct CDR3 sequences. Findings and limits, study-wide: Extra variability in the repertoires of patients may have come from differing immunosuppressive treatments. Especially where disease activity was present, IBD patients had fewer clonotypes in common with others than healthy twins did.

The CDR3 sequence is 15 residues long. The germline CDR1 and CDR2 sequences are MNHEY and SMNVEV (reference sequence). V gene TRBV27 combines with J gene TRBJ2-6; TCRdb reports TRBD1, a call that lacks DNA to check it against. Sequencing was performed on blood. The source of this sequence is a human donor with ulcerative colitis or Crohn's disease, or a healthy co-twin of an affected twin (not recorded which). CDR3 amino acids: CASGDSITGANVLTF.